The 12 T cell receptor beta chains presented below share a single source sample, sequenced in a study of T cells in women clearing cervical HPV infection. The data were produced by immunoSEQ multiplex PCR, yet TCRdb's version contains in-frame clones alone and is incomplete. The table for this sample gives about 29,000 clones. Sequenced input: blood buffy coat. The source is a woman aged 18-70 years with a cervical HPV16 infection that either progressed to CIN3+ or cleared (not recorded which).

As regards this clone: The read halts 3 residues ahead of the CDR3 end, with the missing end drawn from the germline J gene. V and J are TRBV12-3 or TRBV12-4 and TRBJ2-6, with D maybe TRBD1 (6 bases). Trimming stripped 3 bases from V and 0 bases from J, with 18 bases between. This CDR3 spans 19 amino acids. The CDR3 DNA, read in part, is TGTGCCAGCAGTTTTCGAGGGGGACCGGGGCTCTCTGGGGCCAACGTC. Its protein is CASSFRGGPGLSGANV. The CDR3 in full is CASSFRGGPGLSGANVLTF.

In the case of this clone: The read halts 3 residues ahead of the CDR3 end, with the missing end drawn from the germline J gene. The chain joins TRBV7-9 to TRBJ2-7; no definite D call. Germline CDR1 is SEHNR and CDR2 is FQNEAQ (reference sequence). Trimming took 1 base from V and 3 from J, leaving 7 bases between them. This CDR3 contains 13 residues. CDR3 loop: CASSLDSLYEQYF. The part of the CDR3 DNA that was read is TGTGCCAGCAGCTTAGACAGCCTCTACGAG.

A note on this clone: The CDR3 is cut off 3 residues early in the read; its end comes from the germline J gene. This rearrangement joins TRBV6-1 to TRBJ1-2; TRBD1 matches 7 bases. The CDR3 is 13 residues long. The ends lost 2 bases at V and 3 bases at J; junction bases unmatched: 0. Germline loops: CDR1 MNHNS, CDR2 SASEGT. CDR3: CASSEQGDYGYTF. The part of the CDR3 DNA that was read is TGTGCCAGCAGTGAACAGGGGGACTATGGC.

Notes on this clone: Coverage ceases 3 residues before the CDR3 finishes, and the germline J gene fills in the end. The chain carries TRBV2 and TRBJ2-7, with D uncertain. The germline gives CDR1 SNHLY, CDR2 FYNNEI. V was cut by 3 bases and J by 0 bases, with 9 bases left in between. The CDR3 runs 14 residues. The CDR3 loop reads CASSDFRASYEQYF. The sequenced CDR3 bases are TGTGCCAGCAGTGATTTTCGCGCCTCCTACGAG.

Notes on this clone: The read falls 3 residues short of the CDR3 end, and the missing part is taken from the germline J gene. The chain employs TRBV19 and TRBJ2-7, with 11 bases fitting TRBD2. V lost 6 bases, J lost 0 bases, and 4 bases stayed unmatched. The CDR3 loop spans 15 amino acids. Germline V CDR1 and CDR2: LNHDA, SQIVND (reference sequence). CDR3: CASSPGTSGSYEQYF. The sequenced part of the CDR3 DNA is TGTGCCAGTAGCCCTGGGACTAGCGGCTCCTACGAG. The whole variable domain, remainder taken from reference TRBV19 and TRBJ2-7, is DGGITQSPKYLFRKEGQNVTLSCEQNLNHDAMYWYRQDPGQGLRLIYYSQIVNDFQKGDIAEGYSVSREKKESFPLTVTSAQKNPTAFYLCASSPGTSGSYEQYFGPGTRLTVT.

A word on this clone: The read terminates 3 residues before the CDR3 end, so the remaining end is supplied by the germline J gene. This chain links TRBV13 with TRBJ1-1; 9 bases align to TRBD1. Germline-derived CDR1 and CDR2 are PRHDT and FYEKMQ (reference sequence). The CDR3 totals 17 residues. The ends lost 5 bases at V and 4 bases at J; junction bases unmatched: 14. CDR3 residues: CASSATFKQGAGTEAFF. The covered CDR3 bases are TGTGCCAGCAGCGCTACATTTAAACAGGGGGCGGGCACTGAA.

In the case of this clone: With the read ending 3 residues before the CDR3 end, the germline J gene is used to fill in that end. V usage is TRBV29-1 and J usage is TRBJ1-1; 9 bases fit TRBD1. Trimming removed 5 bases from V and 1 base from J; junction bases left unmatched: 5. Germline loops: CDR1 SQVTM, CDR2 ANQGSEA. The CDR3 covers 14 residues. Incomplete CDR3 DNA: TGCAGCGTTTCGGGACAGGGATCGAACACTGAA. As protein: CSVSGQGSNTE. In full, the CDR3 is CSVSGQGSNTEAFF.

CDR3 DNA, as far as it was read: TGTGCCATCAGTGAAGATGGCGGGGGGGCGAAGACC. Its translation is CAISEDGGGAKT. The full CDR3 protein is CAISEDGGGAKTQYF. J is TRBJ2-5 and V is TRBV10-3, with 9 bases lining up with TRBD2. The sequenced fragment ends 3 residues before the CDR3 boundary, so the rest is inferred from the germline J gene. The J segment lost 6 bases and the V segment lost 3 bases, leaving 8 bases of the junction unmatched. Germline CDR1 ENHRY, CDR2 SYGVKD. The CDR3 is made up of 15 amino acids.

Incomplete CDR3 DNA: TGTGCTAGTGGTTTGCCCCGGACAGACAACACAGATACG. It translates to CASGLPRTDNTDT. The whole CDR3 region reads CASGLPRTDNTDTQYF. The chain uses TRBV12-5 and TRBJ2-3; tentative D call: TRBD1 (6 bases). The CDR3 is cut off 3 residues early in the read; its end comes from the germline J gene. The CDR3 totals 16 residues. Trimming took 2 bases from V and 2 from J, leaving 14 bases between them. Germline V gene sequence: CDR1 LGHNT, CDR2 FRNRAP.

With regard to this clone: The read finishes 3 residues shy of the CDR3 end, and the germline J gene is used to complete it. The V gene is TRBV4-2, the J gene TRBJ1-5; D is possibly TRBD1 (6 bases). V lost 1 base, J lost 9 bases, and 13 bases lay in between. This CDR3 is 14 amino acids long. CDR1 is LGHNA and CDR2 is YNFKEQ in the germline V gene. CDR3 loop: CASSQGTAAGPQHF. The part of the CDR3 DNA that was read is TGTGCCAGCAGCCAAGGGACAGCGGCTGGGCCC.

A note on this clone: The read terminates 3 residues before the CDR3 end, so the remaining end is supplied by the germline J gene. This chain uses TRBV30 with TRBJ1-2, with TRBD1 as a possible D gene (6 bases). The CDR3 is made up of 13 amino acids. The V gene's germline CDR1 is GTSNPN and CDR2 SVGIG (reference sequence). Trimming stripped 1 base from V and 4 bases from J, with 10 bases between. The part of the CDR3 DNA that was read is TGTGCCTGGAGTGCCGGGACAATCTATGGC. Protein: CAWSAGTIYG. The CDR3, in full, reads CAWSAGTIYGYTF.

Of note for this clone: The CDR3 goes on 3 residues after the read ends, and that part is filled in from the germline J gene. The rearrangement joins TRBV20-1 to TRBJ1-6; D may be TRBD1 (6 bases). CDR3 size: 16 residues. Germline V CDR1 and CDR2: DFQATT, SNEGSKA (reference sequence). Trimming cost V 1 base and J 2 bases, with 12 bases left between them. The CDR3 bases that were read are TGCAGTGCTAGAGGAAATGACAGGCCCTATAATTCACCC. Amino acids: CSARGNDRPYNSP. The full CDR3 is CSARGNDRPYNSPLHF.